This TCR beta chain came from a study of post-analysis software for immune sequencing data. Overall study: Included courses were relapsing-remitting and secondary progressive multiple sclerosis; progressive-relapsing multiple sclerosis was also included.

On this clonotype: Its specificity is not known.

Study-wide points: There were five or six TRBV segments more frequent in patients than controls, and TRBV5-6, TRBV5-1 and TRBV20-1 were among them. Normalized Chao1 diversity in multiple sclerosis patients fell significantly below that of controls. Same-batch samples co-clustered strongly by F measure.

The TCR beta cDNA libraries contained unique molecular identifiers. Around 500,000 cDNA molecules were obtained per 1 to 10 million input T cells. TCRdb ran MiXCR on the PCR reads and lists one entry per CDR3 protein. The sample contains hundreds of thousands of distinct CDR3 sequences, 55% to 60% of which appear only once. J gave up 5 bases and V 4 bases, and 7 bases lay outside the gene matches. This CDR3 is 15 amino acids long. From germline, CDR1 is LGHNA and CDR2 YSLEER. The chain links TRBV4-3 to TRBJ2-5; 10 bases line up with TRBD2. The receptor was isolated from a girl aged 2 to 10 with multiple sclerosis. The sample consisted of blood. CDR3 amino acids: CASSPTSGVGETQYF. The CDR3 DNA reads TGCGCCAGCAGCCCCACTAGCGGGGTGGGGGAGACCCAGTACTTC.